What follows are 7 T cell receptor beta chains derived from one specimen sequenced in a study of human thymus T cells. TCRdb's copy holds only in-frame clones and misses some; the assay was immunoSEQ multiplex PCR. The sample comprises just over 45,000 clones, approximately 95% of which are singletons, and approximately 0.16% rests with the top ten. The material sequenced was blood. These receptor sequences come from a girl in the first two years of life with a congenital heart defect but otherwise immunologically healthy.

The gene calls are TRBV27 and TRBJ1-2; a weak D match, TRBD1 (6 bases). Trimming removed 4 bases at V and 8 bases at J, with 17 bases between. The CDR3 loop spans 14 amino acids. Germline V gives CDR1 MNHEY, CDR2 SMNVEV (reference sequence). The CDR3 protein is CASSSTWGAGGYTF. The CDR3 DNA follows: TGTGCCAGCAGTTCCACCTGGGGGGCGGGGGGCTACACCTTC.

This chain links TRBV5-8 with TRBJ2-1; the match to TRBD2 covers 10 bases. There are 13 residues in the CDR3. Germline V lookup: CDR1 SGHTS, CDR2 YDEGEE. The ends lost 5 bases at V and 8 bases at J; junction bases unmatched: 4. CDR3 residues: CASRISGRDEQFF. CDR3 bases: TGTGCCAGCAGGATAAGCGGGAGGGATGAGCAGTTCTTC.

The genes are TRBV28 and TRBJ1-2, with D unresolved. This CDR3 has 13 amino acids. The V end was cut by 7 bases, the J end by 3 bases, with 12 bases between. Germline-derived CDR1 and CDR2 are MDHEN and SYDVKM. The CDR3 DNA sequence: TGTGCCAGCACCTTGGGTAGGGACTATGGCTACACCTTC. Translated, it gives CASTLGRDYGYTF.

The chain has TRBV27 and TRBJ2-7; no definite D call. The J call could be wrong; TRBJ2-5 is a better fit for the DNA end. The germline V gene has CDR1 MNHEY and CDR2 SMNVEV (reference sequence). The CDR3 contains 13 residues. The CDR3 DNA follows: TGTGCCAGCAGCCCCTCGCGTGGAGAGACCCAGTACTTC. Protein sequence: CASSPSRGETQYF.

This clone was observed a single time. This chain connects TRBV6-1 to TRBJ1-1; D is uncertain. The CDR3 loop spans 15 amino acids. Germline assignment: CDR1 MNHNS and CDR2 SASEGT. V lost 0 bases to trimming and J lost 5 bases, with 13 bases between them. The CDR3 sequence is CASSEAGMIKTEAFF. As DNA, the CDR3 is TGTGCCAGCAGTGAAGCTGGGATGATAAAGACTGAAGCTTTCTTT.

This chain uses TRBV6-1 with TRBJ2-1, with D perhaps matching TRBD1 or TRBD2 (6 bases each). V gave up 7 bases and J gave up 7 bases, with 20 bases separating them. CDR3 length equals 15 residues. The germline V gene encodes CDR1 MNHNS and CDR2 SASEGT. The CDR3 loop reads CASTLGSGGGNEQFF. The DNA of the CDR3 is TGTGCCAGCACCCTTGGGTCCGGGGGCGGGAATGAGCAGTTCTTC.

This sequence joins TRBV11-1 and TRBJ2-1; D possibly corresponds to TRBD2 (5 bases). The germline V gene has CDR1 SGHAT and CDR2 FQDESV (reference sequence). This CDR3 comprises 15 residues. Trimming removed 3 bases from V and 0 bases from J, with 9 bases in between. The CDR3 protein is CASSFEGSSYNEQFF. In DNA, the CDR3 is TGTGCCAGCAGCTTTGAGGGAAGCTCCTACAATGAGCAGTTCTTC.